The T cell receptor (beta chain) described here comes from a study of cytomegalovirus exposure and HLA in healthy donors. Overall study findings and caveats: Association with HLA alleles at 0.05 false discovery rate was found for 16,951 TCR beta sequences in a later analysis. Some highly shared sequence variants likely arose as a pipeline artifact. Accurate HLA-A and HLA-B prediction from TCR beta sequences was reported for most subjects. Later genetic work tied a missense DCLRE1C variant to beta-chain V and J trimming.

Concerning this clone itself: No antigen is known for it.

The germline gives CDR1 LNHDA, CDR2 SQIVND (reference sequence). This CDR3 has 12 amino acids. Trimming cost V 6 bases and J 7 bases, with 12 bases left between them. The PCR had 60 Vbeta and 13 Jbeta primers. Here immunoSEQ multiplex PCR was the method, and the copy in TCRdb shows in-frame clones only, minus some. The repertoire consists of 200,000 to 250,000 clones, with about 77% occurring once and the leading ten covering roughly 2%. The clonotype comes from a woman in her 30s in good health and CMV-seronegative. The chain uses TRBV19 and TRBJ1-2; D uncertain. Sequencing was done on a sample of PBMCs. The CDR3, as DNA: TGTGCCAGTAGGCAGCCCTCGGGTGGCTACACCTTC. Translating gives CASRQPSGGYTF.